The 17 T cell receptor beta chains presented below share a single source sample, sequenced in a study of cytomegalovirus exposure and HLA in healthy donors. Libraries were prepared by immunoSEQ multiplex PCR; TCRdb keeps only in-frame clonotypes and omits some of them. Altogether about 250,000 clones are present, 87% being singletons, with the ten largest covering around 12%. Sequences were obtained from PBMCs. All receptors come from a man in his late teens or twenties in good health and CMV-seropositive.

With regard to this clone: Other DNA sequences in the same sample also yield this CDR3. The J gene is TRBJ2-7, the V gene TRBV5-1; D may be TRBD1 (5 bases). The V gene lost 1 base and the J gene lost 2 bases, with 7 bases spanning the gap. Germline loops: CDR1 SGHRS, CDR2 YFSETQ. This CDR3 is 13 amino acids long. The CDR3 region is CASSLTGAYEQYF. The CDR3, as DNA: TGCGCCAGCAGCTTGACAGGAGCCTACGAGCAGTACTTC.

V usage is TRBV27 and J usage is TRBJ2-1; TRBD2 matches 10 bases. This CDR3 has 17 amino acids. Trimming cost V 2 bases and J 4 bases; bases outside gene matches: 8. Germline CDR1 reads MNHEY; CDR2 reads SMNVEV (reference sequence). For the CDR3, the DNA is TGTGCCAGCAGTTTAGTACTAGCGGGAAAGAAGTACAATGAGCAGTTCTTC. Translation gives CASSLVLAGKKYNEQFF.

J is TRBJ2-1 and V is TRBV5-1, with 14 positions matching TRBD2. Germline trimming cut 4 bases from V and 7 bases from J; bases unmatched to any gene: 4. The CDR3 has 15 amino acids. In germline, CDR1 is SGHRS, CDR2 YFSETQ. CDR3 nucleotides: TGCGCCAGCAGCCCGGGACTAGCGGGGGAGAATGAGCAGTTCTTC. Residues: CASSPGLAGENEQFF.

The J gene is TRBJ2-7, the V gene TRBV5-6; perhaps TRBD2 as D (7 bases). This CDR3 is built from 14 residues. V lost 4 bases and J 5 bases, leaving 16 bases between the germline ends. Germline CDR1 SGHDT, CDR2 YYEEEE. The CDR3 nucleotides are TGTGCCAGCAGCCCCCCGGGGGGCCCCAACGAGCAGTACTTC. Translation: CASSPPGGPNEQYF.

This chain links TRBV21-1 with TRBJ2-1. TRBV21-1 is classified as a pseudogene. The CDR3 is made up of 15 amino acids. Here the CDR3 reads CASSARRYSDNEQFF. The CDR3 nucleotides are TGTGCCAGCAGCGCCCGACGATACTCGGACAATGAGCAGTTCTTC.

The V call is TRBV2, the J call TRBJ2-1; unclear D gene. The V gene's germline CDR1 is SNHLY and CDR2 FYNNEI. This CDR3 is 15 amino acids long. The V end lost 5 bases, the J end lost 9 bases, and 20 bases lay between the germline ends. The chain's CDR3 is CASSQTFGRFPEQFF. The CDR3 region has the DNA TGTGCCAGCAGTCAAACCTTCGGCCGGTTTCCTGAGCAGTTCTTC. Based on the CDR3 plus reference TRBV2 and TRBJ2-1, the full variable domain is EPEVTQTPSHQVTQMGQEVILRCVPISNHLYFYWYRQILGQKVEFLVSFYNNEISEKSEIFDDQFSVERPDGSNFTLKIRSTKLEDSAMYFCASSQTFGRFPEQFFGPGTRLTVL.

J is TRBJ2-1 and V is TRBV11-3, with TRBD1 matching over 10 bases. The V and J ends lost 4 bases and 6 bases, in that order; junction bases with no gene match: 6. Germline lookup yields CDR1 SGHNT and CDR2 YENEEA. CDR3 length: 15 amino acids. CDR3 residues: CASSSGTGAFNEQFF. The CDR3 DNA follows: TGTGCCAGCAGCTCCGGGACAGGGGCCTTCAATGAGCAGTTCTTC.

The V gene is TRBV11-2, the J gene TRBJ1-1, with D possibly being TRBD1 (5 bases). Germline CDR1 reads SGHAT; CDR2 reads FQNNGV. The V end was cut by 0 bases, the J end by 4 bases, with 6 bases between. This CDR3 region has 13 residues. The CDR3: CASSLDRATEAFF. CDR3 nucleotide sequence: TGTGCCAGCAGCTTAGACAGGGCCACTGAAGCTTTCTTT.

V gene TRBV7-2 combines with J gene TRBJ2-7; TRBD2 might be the D (5 bases). Trimming cost V 2 bases and J 3 bases, with 14 bases left between them. The CDR3 loop spans 15 amino acids. Germline-derived CDR1 and CDR2 are SGHTA and FQGNSA. CDR3 loop: CASSLMPSRNYEQYF. CDR3 DNA sequence: TGTGCCAGCAGCTTAATGCCTAGCCGAAACTACGAGCAGTACTTC.

The chain uses TRBV5-1 and TRBJ2-3; perhaps D is TRBD1 or TRBD2 (5 bases each). The CDR3 runs 14 residues. Germline loops: CDR1 SGHRS, CDR2 YFSETQ. Between the trimmed V and J ends, which lost 4 bases and 5 bases, there was a span of 14 bases. CDR3 amino acids: CASSTRDPGDTQYF. CDR3 bases: TGCGCCAGCAGCACCCGGGACCCCGGAGATACGCAGTATTTT.

The gene calls are TRBV6-6 and TRBJ2-5, with 9 bases identical to TRBD1. Germline assignment: CDR1 MNHNY and CDR2 SVGAGI (reference sequence). This CDR3 has 15 amino acids. V shed 2 bases and J 3 bases; nucleotides not matched to a gene: 4. The CDR3 nucleotides are TGTGCCAGCAGTTACACAGGGGGCCCCAAAGAGACCCAGTACTTC. It yields the protein CASSYTGGPKETQYF.

V and J are TRBV5-1 and TRBJ2-7, with TRBD2 matching 12 bases. The CDR3 is made up of 16 amino acids. Germline V gene sequence: CDR1 SGHRS, CDR2 YFSETQ. Trimming removed 5 bases from V and 7 bases from J; junction bases left unmatched: 13. The CDR3 region is CASRSWASGRAEEQYF. The CDR3 DNA reads TGCGCCAGCAGATCCTGGGCTAGCGGGAGGGCCGAAGAGCAGTACTTC.

J is TRBJ1-5 and V is TRBV2; D gene ambiguous. CDR3 length: 14 amino acids. The germline CDR1 and CDR2 sequences are SNHLY and FYNNEI. Deletions cut 6 bases from V and 5 bases from J, with 14 bases between. CDR3 DNA: TGTGCCAGCAGAGAGACGGATCGAGATCAGCCCCAGCATTTT. Translating gives CASRETDRDQPQHF.

The chain combines TRBV10-3 with TRBJ1-5; perhaps TRBD1 as D (5 bases). Trimming took 3 bases from V and 5 from J, leaving 14 bases between them. This CDR3 is built from 15 residues. CDR1 and CDR2 (germline): ENHRY, SYGVKD. CDR3 nucleotide sequence: TGTGCCATCAGTGACGGGGTGGGACGGGATCAGCCCCAGCATTTT. Its translation: CAISDGVGRDQPQHF.

The rearrangement links TRBV4-2 to TRBJ2-7, with 13 bases that match TRBD2. V gave up 4 bases and J gave up 3 bases; unmatched junction bases: 6. Germline V gives CDR1 LGHNA, CDR2 YNFKEQ. CDR3 length: 16 amino acids. In DNA, the CDR3 is TGTGCCAGCAGCCTAGGACTAGCGGGAGAATTCTACGAGCAGTACTTC. Encoded protein: CASSLGLAGEFYEQYF.

The V call is TRBV6-1, the J call TRBJ2-7; D gene unclear. CDR1 MNHNS and CDR2 SASEGT come from the germline V gene. The CDR3 has 15 residues. V was pared by 1 base and J by 2 bases, with 12 bases between. The chain's CDR3 is CASSEGPDGTYEQYF. The CDR3 coding sequence is TGTGCCAGCAGTGAAGGCCCGGACGGAACCTACGAGCAGTACTTC.

The gene calls are TRBV27 and TRBJ2-2; D not resolved. Looked up from germline, CDR1 is MNHEY and CDR2 is SMNVEV (reference sequence). Between the trimmed V and J ends, which lost 8 bases and 1 base, there was a span of 11 bases. The CDR3 has 14 residues. The CDR3 region is CASAPGLNTGELFF. The CDR3 DNA follows: TGTGCCAGCGCCCCTGGTTTGAACACCGGGGAGCTGTTTTTT.